Ten or more counts support the clone carrying this TCR beta chain. Time point defined: sample taken at primary tumor resection. No cells were sorted before sequencing. The whole RNA sequenced was extracted from tumor, nontumor lung or frozen PBMC. The donor group consisted of under 90 patients who had untreated, early-stage non-small cell lung cancer. CDR3 length: 13 amino acids. The V and J ends lost 2 bases and 7 bases respectively, with 12 bases between them. CDR1 GTSNPN and CDR2 SVGIG come from the germline V gene (reference sequence). The record originates from a study of spatial heterogeneity in lung cancer. Each CDR3 protein gets one entry after TCRdb re-called the 5' RACE reads with MiXCR. The sample contains about 90,000 distinct CDR3 sequences, about 9.4% of which appear only once.

The chain is built from TRBV30 and TRBJ2-1; either TRBD1 or TRBD2 may supply D (5 bases each). The sequence was obtained from a male donor with early-stage non-small cell lung cancer. The sample here was PBMCs, taken at surgery. The CDR3: CAWSFGAKNEQFF. The DNA of the CDR3 is TGTGCCTGGAGTTTCGGGGCTAAGAATGAGCAGTTCTTC.